Below are 10 T cell receptor beta chains sequenced from a single sample in a study of control samples from healthy donors and cancer patients. Assay: immunoSEQ multiplex PCR; the TCRdb copy retains only in-frame clones and omits some. The table has approximately 160,000 clones, approximately 92% seen once. Sequencing input: blood. The source is a woman aged 55-69 years in good health.

This chain links TRBV6-5 with TRBJ1-1; TRBD1 might be the D (5 bases). The CDR3 is made up of 15 amino acids. The germline V and J ends were trimmed by 8 bases and 1 base, with 17 bases remaining between them. Germline-derived CDR1 and CDR2 are MNHEY and SVGAGI. The CDR3: CASHRLGPTNTEAFF. The CDR3 DNA reads as TGTGCCAGCCATAGATTGGGGCCGACGAACACTGAAGCTTTCTTT.

DNA for the CDR3: TGTGCCAGCAGGGAGCGGAGCACTGAAGCTTTCTTT. This translates into CASRERSTEAFF. The chain is built from TRBV6-5 and TRBJ1-1; D is unclear. This CDR3 region has 12 residues. The V gene lost 6 bases and the J gene lost 4 bases, with 9 bases spanning the gap. From germline, CDR1 is MNHEY and CDR2 SVGAGI.

This sequence joins TRBV11-3 and TRBJ1-2; TRBD1 agrees at 9 bases. This CDR3 spans 13 amino acids. With V trimmed by 10 bases and J by 8 bases, 11 bases remained unmatched. CDR1 and CDR2 from the germline V gene are SGHNT and YENEEA. Here the CDR3 DNA reads TGTGCCAACCGTGGACAGGGGAGTATCGGCTACACCTTC. Amino acid sequence: CANRGQGSIGYTF.

This clone was seen just once. The chain's CDR3 is CASSAGLAGGTTDTQYF. The CDR3 nucleotides read TGTGCCAGCAGCGCCGGACTAGCGGGGGGGACCACAGATACGCAGTATTTT. V gene TRBV2 combines with J gene TRBJ2-3; TRBD2 matches 15 bases. CDR1 is SNHLY and CDR2 is FYNNEI in the germline V gene. The J segment lost 2 bases and the V segment lost 6 bases, leaving 6 bases of the junction unmatched. This CDR3 is 17 amino acids long.

The chain is built from TRBV4-1 and TRBJ2-3; no firm D call. Trimming took off 0 bases at V and 3 bases at J, with 1 base between the two ends. This CDR3 spans 12 amino acids. Germline V gives CDR1 MGHRA, CDR2 YSYEKL. The CDR3, as DNA: TGCGCCAGCAGCCAAGATACAGATACGCAGTATTTT. It translates to CASSQDTDTQYF.

The gene calls are TRBV6-5 and TRBJ1-2; tentative D call: TRBD1 (6 bases). Trimming pared 5 bases from V and 2 bases from J, leaving 9 bases between. The CDR3 has 13 amino acids. Looked up from germline, CDR1 is MNHEY and CDR2 is SVGAGI. The DNA of the CDR3 is TGTGCCAGCAGTCAAACAGGGAACTATGGCTACACCTTC. It is translated as CASSQTGNYGYTF.

This clone has only a few counts. V usage is TRBV6-2 or TRBV6-3 and J usage is TRBJ2-5, with TRBD1 identical over 7 bases. CDR3 length: 17 amino acids. The germline CDR1 and CDR2 sequences are MNHEY and SVGEGT. V was pared by 4 bases and J by 5 bases, with 16 bases of the junction left unmatched. CDR3 loop: CASSSFKTGLSGETQYF. The CDR3 coding sequence is TGTGCCAGCAGTTCCTTCAAGACAGGGCTCTCCGGGGAGACCCAGTACTTC.

The chain joins TRBV18 to TRBJ1-5; tentatively, D is TRBD1 (5 bases). The germline V and J ends were trimmed by 3 bases and 0 bases, with 15 bases remaining between them. The CDR3 sequence is 17 residues long. Germline CDR1 KGHSH, CDR2 LQKENI. CDR3 residues: CASSPLGQENSNQPQHF. The CDR3 nucleotides are TGTGCCAGCTCACCGCTCGGACAAGAAAATAGCAATCAGCCCCAGCATTTT. Combining the CDR3 with reference TRBV18 and TRBJ1-5 gives the whole variable domain NAGVMQNPRHLVRRRGQEARLRCSPMKGHSHVYWYRQLPEEGLKFMVYLQKENIIDESGMPKERFSAEFPKEGPSILRIQQVVRGDSAAYFCASSPLGQENSNQPQHFGDGTRLSIL.

The chain joins TRBV14 to TRBJ1-6, with 7 bases identical to TRBD1. Looked up from germline, CDR1 is SGHDN and CDR2 is FVKESK. Unmatched junction bases numbered 10, after V lost 0 bases and J lost 2 bases. The CDR3 is 19 amino acids. CDR3 nucleotides: TGTGCCAGCAGCCAAGAAGTTACGACAGGGACGACCTATAATTCACCCCTCCACTTT. It is translated as CASSQEVTTGTTYNSPLHF.

The chain couples TRBV2 to TRBJ1-3; TRBD1 agrees at 9 bases. With 6 bases clipped from V and 1 base from J, the junction kept 7 bases outside the gene matches. Germline CDR1 is SNHLY and CDR2 is FYNNEI. The CDR3 is 16 residues long. CDR3 sequence reads: CASSQQGARSGNTIYF. CDR3 in DNA: TGTGCCAGCAGCCAACAGGGGGCTAGGTCTGGAAACACCATATATTTT.